These T cell receptor beta chains were read from a single sample in a study of T cells expressing NK-cell markers. TCRdb reprocessed the 5' RACE reads and reports one entry per CDR3 protein, with no DNA. The sample table sets out about 260,000 distinct CDR3 sequences. Sequenced material: blood T cells: a sorted CD56 or NKG2C T cell subset, CD4+ or CD8+ T cells, or bulk PBMC T cells (not recorded which). The origin of the receptors is a woman between 18 and 75 years old in good health. Both conserved end residues are part of each CDR3.

V gene	J gene	CDR3 protein
TRBV28	TRBJ1-1	CASSYNGEAFF
TRBV7-9	TRBJ1-1	CASSNLAGERAFF
TRBV4-2	TRBJ2-5	CASSFGTSGPQETQYF
TRBV5-1	TRBJ2-7	CASSLVGSSYEQYF
TRBV10-3	TRBJ2-2	CAISDSRWQRDTGELFF
TRBV10-3	TRBJ1-2	CAISEGRGYTF
TRBV7-2	TRBJ1-4	CASSSGQTNEKLFF
TRBV7-3	TRBJ2-1	CASSLGQPTYNEQFF
TRBV12-3/TRBV12-4	TRBJ2-3	CASSFQRTTDTQYF
TRBV5-4	TRBJ1-6	CASSLQGAASPLHF
TRBV6-5	TRBJ1-4	CASSSTAGTNEKLFF
TRBV28	TRBJ2-1	CASSFGGRYEQFF
TRBV7-6	TRBJ2-1	CASSQPWPNEQFF
TRBV25-1	TRBJ2-7	CASSEGLAEAGLLSF
TRBV6-2/TRBV6-3	TRBJ2-3	CASSYPGTGSSDTQYF
TRBV12-3/TRBV12-4	TRBJ2-5	CASSTGEYQETQYF
TRBV12-3/TRBV12-4	TRBJ2-1	CASSGLAGGANEQFF
TRBV9	TRBJ2-2	CASSVYGPGEWTSGVGELFF
TRBV12-3/TRBV12-4	TRBJ1-5	CASRVNNQPQHF
TRBV2	TRBJ2-5	CASRGTGFQETQYF
TRBV29-1	TRBJ2-1	CSVENLMRGVDEQFF
TRBV20-1	TRBJ2-3	CSALEPGTDTQYF
TRBV7-2	TRBJ1-5	CASSLVWTNNQPQHF
TRBV30	TRBJ2-2	CARGRENTGELFF
TRBV5-1	TRBJ1-3	CASSSSTGPTGNTIYF
TRBV20-1	TRBJ2-3	CSASRRGPDTDTQYF
TRBV5-6	TRBJ2-5	CASSFIRSLGETQYF
TRBV9	TRBJ1-2	CASSTQGANYGYTF
TRBV7-2	TRBJ2-7	CASSPRRASSYEQYF
TRBV20-1	TRBJ2-5	CSAKLSRASETQYF
TRBV20-1	TRBJ1-1	CSARLQALNTEAFF